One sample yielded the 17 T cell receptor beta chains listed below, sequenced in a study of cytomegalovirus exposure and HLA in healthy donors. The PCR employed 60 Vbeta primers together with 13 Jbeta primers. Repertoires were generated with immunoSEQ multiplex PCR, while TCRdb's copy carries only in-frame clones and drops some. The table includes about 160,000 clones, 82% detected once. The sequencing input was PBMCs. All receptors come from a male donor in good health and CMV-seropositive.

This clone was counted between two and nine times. The CDR3 coding sequence is TGTGCCAGCAGCACTTCAGGGGGGATCTTAACCTACGAGCAGTACTTC. It translates to CASSTSGGILTYEQYF. The chain links TRBV9 to TRBJ2-7; possible D gene TRBD1, 7 bases. CDR3 length equals 16 residues. In germline, CDR1 is SGDLS, CDR2 YYNGEE. Trimming shortened V by 4 bases and J by 2 bases, and 19 bases separated the two germline ends.

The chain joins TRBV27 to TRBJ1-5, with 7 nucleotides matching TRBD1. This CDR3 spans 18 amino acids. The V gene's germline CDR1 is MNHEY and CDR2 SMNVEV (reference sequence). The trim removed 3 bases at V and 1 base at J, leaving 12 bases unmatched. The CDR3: CASSFRTPRGLSNQPQHF. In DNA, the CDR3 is TGTGCCAGCAGTTTTCGAACTCCCAGGGGGTTAAGCAATCAGCCCCAGCATTTT.

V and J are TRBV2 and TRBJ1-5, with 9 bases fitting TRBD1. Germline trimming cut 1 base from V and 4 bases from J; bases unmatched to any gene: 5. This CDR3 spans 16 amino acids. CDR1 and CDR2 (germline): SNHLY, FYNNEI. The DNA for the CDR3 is TGTGCCAGCAGTGAAGTACAGGGGGCAGGGAATCAGCCCCAGCATTTT. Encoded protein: CASSEVQGAGNQPQHF.

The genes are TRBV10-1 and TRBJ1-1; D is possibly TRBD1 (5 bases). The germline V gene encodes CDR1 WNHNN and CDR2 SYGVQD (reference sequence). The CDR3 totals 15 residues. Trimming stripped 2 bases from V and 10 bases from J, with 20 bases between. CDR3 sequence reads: CASSEGLGAPQRAFF. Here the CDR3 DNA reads TGCGCCAGCAGTGAGGGCTTAGGGGCGCCTCAACGAGCTTTCTTT.

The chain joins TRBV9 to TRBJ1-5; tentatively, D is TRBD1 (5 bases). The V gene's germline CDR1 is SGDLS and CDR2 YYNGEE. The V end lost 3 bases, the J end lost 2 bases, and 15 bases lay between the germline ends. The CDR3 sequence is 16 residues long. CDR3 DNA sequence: TGTGCCAGCAGCGCTTCAGGGAAAGTGGGCAATCAGCCCCAGCATTTT. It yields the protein CASSASGKVGNQPQHF.

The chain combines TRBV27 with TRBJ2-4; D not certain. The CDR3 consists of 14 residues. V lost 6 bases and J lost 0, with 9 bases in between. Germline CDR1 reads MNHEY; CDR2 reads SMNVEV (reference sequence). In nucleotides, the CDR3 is TGTGCCAGCAGCCGCTCTATAGCCAAAAACATTCAGTACTTC. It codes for CASSRSIAKNIQYF.

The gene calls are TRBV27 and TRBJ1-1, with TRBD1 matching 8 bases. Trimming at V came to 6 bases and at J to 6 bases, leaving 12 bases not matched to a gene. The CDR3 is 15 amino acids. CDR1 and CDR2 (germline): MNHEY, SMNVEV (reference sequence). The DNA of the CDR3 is TGTGCCAGCAGGGAAACCATGGACAGGGCTTCTGAAGCTTTCTTT. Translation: CASRETMDRASEAFF.

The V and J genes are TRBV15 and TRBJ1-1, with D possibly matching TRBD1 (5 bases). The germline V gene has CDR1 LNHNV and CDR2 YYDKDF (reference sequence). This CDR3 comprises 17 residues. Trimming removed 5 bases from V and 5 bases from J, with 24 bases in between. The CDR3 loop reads CATSGHEGLGGETEAFF. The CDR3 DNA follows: TGTGCCACCAGCGGCCATGAGGGTCTCGGGGGGGAGACTGAAGCTTTCTTT.

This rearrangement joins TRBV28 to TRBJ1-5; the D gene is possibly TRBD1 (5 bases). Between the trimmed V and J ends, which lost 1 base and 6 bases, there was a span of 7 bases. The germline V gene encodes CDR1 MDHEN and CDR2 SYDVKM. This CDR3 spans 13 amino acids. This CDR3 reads CASSLLGGQPQHF. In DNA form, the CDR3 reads TGTGCCAGCAGTTTATTGGGGGGTCAGCCCCAGCATTTT.

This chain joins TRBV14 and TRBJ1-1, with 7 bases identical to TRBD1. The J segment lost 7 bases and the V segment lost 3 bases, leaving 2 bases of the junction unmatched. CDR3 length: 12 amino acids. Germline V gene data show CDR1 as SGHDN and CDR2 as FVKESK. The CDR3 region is CASSQGQFEAFF. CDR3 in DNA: TGTGCCAGCAGCCAGGGACAGTTTGAAGCTTTCTTT.

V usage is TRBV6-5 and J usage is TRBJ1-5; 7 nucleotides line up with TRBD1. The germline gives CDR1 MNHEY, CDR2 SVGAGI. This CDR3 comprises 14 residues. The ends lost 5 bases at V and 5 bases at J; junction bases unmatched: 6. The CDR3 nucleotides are TGTGCCAGCAGTGACCCGGGACAGTATCAGCCCCAGCATTTT. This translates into CASSDPGQYQPQHF.

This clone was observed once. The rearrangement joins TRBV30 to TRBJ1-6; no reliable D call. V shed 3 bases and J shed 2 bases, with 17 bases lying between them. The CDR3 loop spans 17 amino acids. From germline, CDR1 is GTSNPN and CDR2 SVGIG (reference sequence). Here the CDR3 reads CAWSGRRVMTYNSPLHF. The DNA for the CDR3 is TGTGCCTGGAGCGGACGGCGGGTGATGACCTATAATTCACCCCTCCACTTT.

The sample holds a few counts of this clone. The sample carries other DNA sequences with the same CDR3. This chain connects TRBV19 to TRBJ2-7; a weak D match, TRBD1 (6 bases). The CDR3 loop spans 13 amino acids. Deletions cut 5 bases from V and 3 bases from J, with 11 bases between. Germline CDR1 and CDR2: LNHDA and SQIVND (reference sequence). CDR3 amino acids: CASSPRTVYEQYF. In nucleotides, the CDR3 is TGTGCCAGTAGTCCGCGGACAGTCTACGAGCAGTACTTC.

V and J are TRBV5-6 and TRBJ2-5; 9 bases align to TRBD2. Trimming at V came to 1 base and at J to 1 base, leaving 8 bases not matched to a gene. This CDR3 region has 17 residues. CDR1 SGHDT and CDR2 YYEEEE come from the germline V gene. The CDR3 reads CASSLLGAGGSQETQYF. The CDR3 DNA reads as TGTGCCAGCAGCTTGCTCGGGGCGGGAGGGTCCCAAGAGACCCAGTACTTC.

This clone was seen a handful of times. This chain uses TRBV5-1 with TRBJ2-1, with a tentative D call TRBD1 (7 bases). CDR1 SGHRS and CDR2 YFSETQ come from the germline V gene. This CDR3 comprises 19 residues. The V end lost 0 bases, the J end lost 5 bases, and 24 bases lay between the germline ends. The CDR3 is CASSLGHRDRAGGNNEQFF. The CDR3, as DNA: TGCGCCAGCAGCTTGGGCCACCGGGACAGAGCAGGAGGGAACAATGAGCAGTTCTTC.

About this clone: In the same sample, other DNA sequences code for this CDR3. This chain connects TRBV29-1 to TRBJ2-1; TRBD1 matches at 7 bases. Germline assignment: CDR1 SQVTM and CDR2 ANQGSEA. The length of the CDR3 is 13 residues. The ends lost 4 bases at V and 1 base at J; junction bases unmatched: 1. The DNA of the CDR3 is TGCAGCGTTGCAGGGGGTTCCTACAATGAGCAGTTCTTC. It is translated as CSVAGGSYNEQFF.

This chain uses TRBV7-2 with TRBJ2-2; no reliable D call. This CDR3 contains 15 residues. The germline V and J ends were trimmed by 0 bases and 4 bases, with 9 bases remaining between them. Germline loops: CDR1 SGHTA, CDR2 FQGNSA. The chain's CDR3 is CASSLAWAGTGELFF. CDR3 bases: TGTGCCAGCAGCTTAGCTTGGGCAGGCACCGGGGAGCTGTTTTTT. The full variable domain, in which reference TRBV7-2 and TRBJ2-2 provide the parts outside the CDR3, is GAGVSQSPSNKVTEKGKDVELRCDPISGHTALYWYRQSLGQGLEFLIYFQGNSAPDKSGLPSDRFSAERTGGSVSTLTIQRTQQEDSAVYLCASSLAWAGTGELFFGEGSRLTVL.